A single sample is the source of the 16 T cell receptor beta chains below, sequenced in a study of CD8 T cells in ankylosing spondylitis (dated by TCRdb to 2016 to 2017). Libraries were built with 5' RACE. Sequencing used an Illumina HiSeq 2500. The public reads were reanalyzed by TCRdb: fastp trimming at Q25, MiXCR alignment, in-frame beta chains only. Each CDR3 protein gets just one entry, which takes the most common genes and DNA from the rows behind it. For this sample the table gives approximately 210,000 distinct CDR3 sequences, of which over 10% were detected only once. The top ten hold approximately 16% of the sample. Input material: blood, either unsorted or a sorted T cell fraction (not recorded which). All receptors come from a male donor with ankylosing spondylitis or in good health (not recorded which).

This clonotype showed up just a few times. The gene calls are TRBV12-5 and TRBJ2-4; D tentatively reads TRBD1 or TRBD2 (5 bases each). The V gene's germline CDR1 is LGHNT and CDR2 FRNRAP. Between the trimmed V and J ends, which lost 4 bases and 4 bases, there was a span of 14 bases. CDR3 length: 15 amino acids. DNA for the CDR3: TGTGCTAGTGGTTCCCCTGAGGGGTGGAAAAACATTCAGTACTTC. The encoded protein is CASGSPEGWKNIQYF.

This clonotype was observed many times. The chain combines TRBV12-3 or TRBV12-4 with TRBJ2-3; TRBD1 might be the D (5 bases). Trimming pared 3 bases from V and 4 bases from J, leaving 8 bases between. The CDR3 runs to 13 residues. As DNA, the CDR3 is TGTGCCAGCAGTTTCAGGGTTGCAGATACGCAGTATTTT. Translation gives CASSFRVADTQYF.

At least ten counts were recorded for this clonotype. The chain combines TRBV5-1 with TRBJ1-2, with no clear D. CDR3 length: 12 amino acids. With 0 bases removed from V and 4 bases from J, the gap between germline ends came to 4 bases. Germline V gives CDR1 SGHRS, CDR2 YFSETQ. The CDR3 region is CASSLDGYGYTF. The CDR3 DNA reads TGCGCCAGCAGCTTGGACGGCTATGGCTACACCTTC.

This clonotype was seen ten or more times. The junction departs from the called germline gene at one end, perhaps through a read error. CDR3 loop: CASSPNQLQFTF. For the CDR3, the DNA is TGTGCCAGCAGTCCCAACCAACTACAATTTACCTTC. The chain uses TRBV12-3 or TRBV12-4 and TRBJ2-7; D not certain. The CDR3 is 12 amino acids.

The V gene is TRBV4-1, the J gene TRBJ1-3; the D is unclear. CDR3 length: 14 amino acids. The V end lost 1 base, the J end lost 6 bases, and 10 bases lay between the germline ends. Germline V CDR1 and CDR2: MGHRA, YSYEKL. The DNA for the CDR3 is TGCGCCAGCAGCCAAGTTGGACTTATAAACACCATATATTTT. This gives the protein CASSQVGLINTIYF.

This clonotype was counted between two and nine times. The chain carries TRBV4-1 and TRBJ2-1; D call uncertain. The germline gives CDR1 MGHRA, CDR2 YSYEKL. The length of the CDR3 is 15 residues. V dropped 1 base and J dropped 1 base, with 8 bases sitting between them. The CDR3 protein is CASSQVDGSYNEQFF. CDR3 in DNA: TGCGCCAGCAGCCAAGTCGACGGATCCTACAATGAGCAGTTCTTC.

This clonotype appeared many times. V gene TRBV12-3 or TRBV12-4 combines with J gene TRBJ2-1, with 8 positions matching TRBD2. This CDR3 has 15 amino acids. V dropped 7 bases and J dropped 8; count of bases not matched to a gene: 13. The CDR3 region is CASTSSGSGTDEQFF. CDR3 bases: TGTGCCAGCACCTCGAGCGGGAGTGGGACGGATGAGCAGTTCTTC.

There are a few counts of this clonotype. The J gene is TRBJ2-3, the V gene TRBV11-2; D gene uncertain. The CDR3 covers 13 residues. Trimming took 5 bases from V and 5 from J, leaving 11 bases between them. Germline lookup yields CDR1 SGHAT and CDR2 FQNNGV. The CDR3 reads CASSHRFGDTQYF. CDR3 DNA sequence: TGTGCCAGCAGCCATAGATTCGGAGATACGCAGTATTTT.

This clonotype was found many times. This chain links TRBV29-1 with TRBJ2-1; 12 bases align to TRBD2. The CDR3 has 13 residues. The germline gives CDR1 SQVTM, CDR2 ANQGSEA. V lost 6 bases and J lost 10; bases outside the gene matches: 7. CDR3 sequence: CSVPGLAGYEQFF. The DNA of the CDR3 is TGCAGCGTCCCCGGACTAGCGGGATACGAGCAGTTCTTC.

The chain is built from TRBV12-3 or TRBV12-4 and TRBJ1-1, with D possibly TRBD1 on 5 matching bases. This CDR3 has 15 residues. Trimming shortened V by 6 bases and J by 4 bases, and 18 bases separated the two germline ends. The DNA for the CDR3 is TGTGCCAGCAGCCCCGGGGCAGGTAGTAGCACTGAAGCTTTCTTT. It is translated as CASSPGAGSSTEAFF.

This clonotype was detected only a few times. V gene TRBV6-1 combines with J gene TRBJ2-5; tentatively, D is TRBD2 (7 bases). Trimming pared 9 bases from V and 5 bases from J, leaving 16 bases between. Germline-derived CDR1 and CDR2 are MNHNS and SASEGT. The CDR3 is 13 amino acids. In nucleotides, the CDR3 is TGTGCCAGTCGTCCAGGGGAGGGGGAGACCCAGTACTTC. Its translation: CASRPGEGETQYF.

This clonotype was picked up a small number of times. The genes are TRBV5-1 and TRBJ2-1, with D tentatively TRBD1 or TRBD2 (5 bases each). The CDR3 is made up of 14 amino acids. The V end was cut by 1 base, the J end by 9 bases, with 14 bases between. Looked up from germline, CDR1 is SGHRS and CDR2 is YFSETQ. The CDR3 nucleotides read TGCGCCAGCAGCTTGAACATCGGTGGGGGTGAGCAGTTCTTC. It is translated as CASSLNIGGGEQFF.

This clonotype was counted a few times. The V gene is TRBV6-1, the J gene TRBJ2-7, with 8 bases fitting TRBD2. This CDR3 comprises 17 residues. Germline lookup yields CDR1 MNHNS and CDR2 SASEGT. J lost 7 bases, V lost 2 bases, and 16 bases had no gene match. The CDR3 spells CASSEISAGGPSWEQYF. The CDR3 DNA sequence: TGTGCCAGCAGTGAAATTTCGGCGGGGGGCCCTTCGTGGGAGCAGTACTTC.

This chain links TRBV6-1 with TRBJ2-1; D not resolved. The CDR3 runs 13 residues. V lost 2 bases and J lost 5, with 7 bases in between. The germline gives CDR1 MNHNS, CDR2 SASEGT. CDR3 in DNA: TGTGCCAGCAGTGAACCCCCGGACAATGAGCAGTTCTTC. It yields the protein CASSEPPDNEQFF.

The table lists this clonotype with a few counts. The rearrangement uses TRBV3-1 and TRBJ1-1; D gene ambiguous. The V end lost 3 bases, the J end lost 5 bases, and 13 bases lay between the germline ends. The CDR3 consists of 14 residues. CDR1 is LGHDT, CDR2 YNNKEL, per germline (reference sequence). CDR3 nucleotide sequence: TGTGCCAGCAGCCACCGCGGGTTGCGGACTGAAGCTTTCTTT. It specifies CASSHRGLRTEAFF.

This clonotype has just a few counts. This chain uses TRBV12-3 or TRBV12-4 with TRBJ2-7; D remains unclear. The CDR3 sequence is 13 residues long. Trimming took off 3 bases at V and 3 bases at J, with 9 bases between the two ends. Here the CDR3 reads CASSFGTNYEQYF. The CDR3, as DNA: TGTGCCAGCAGTTTTGGTACGAACTACGAGCAGTACTTC.